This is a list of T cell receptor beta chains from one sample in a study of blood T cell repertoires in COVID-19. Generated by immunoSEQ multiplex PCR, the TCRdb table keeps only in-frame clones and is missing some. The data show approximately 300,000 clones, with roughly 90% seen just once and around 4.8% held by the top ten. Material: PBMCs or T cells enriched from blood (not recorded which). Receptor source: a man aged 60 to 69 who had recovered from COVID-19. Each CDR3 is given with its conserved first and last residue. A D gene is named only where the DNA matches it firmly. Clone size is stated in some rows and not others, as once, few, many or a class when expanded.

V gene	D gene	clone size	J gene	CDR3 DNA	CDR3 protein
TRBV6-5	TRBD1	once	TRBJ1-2	TGTGCCAGCAGACAGCCGCAGGGGGCTCTTTATGGCTACACCTTC	CASRQPQGALYGYTF
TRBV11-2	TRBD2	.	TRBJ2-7	TGTGCCAGCAGCTCCGAGTGGGCTAGCGGGAGAAGTTCCTCCGAGCAGTACTTC	CASSSEWASGRSSSEQYF
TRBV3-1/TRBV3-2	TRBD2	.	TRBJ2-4	TGTGCCAGCAGCCCATCTAGCGGCCTAGCCAAAAACATTCAGTACTTC	CASSPSSGLAKNIQYF
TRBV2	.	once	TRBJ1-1	TGTGCCAGCAGTCGGGGGGGAATCACTGAAGCTTTCTTT	CASSRGGITEAFF
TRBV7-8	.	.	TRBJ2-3	TGTGCCAGCAGCTTAGCCGCAGGGCGCAGGAGCACAGATACGCAGTATTTT	CASSLAAGRRSTDTQYF
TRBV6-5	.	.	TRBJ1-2	TGTGCCAGCAGTCGGGAGGCGATCTATGGCTACACCTTC	CASSREAIYGYTF
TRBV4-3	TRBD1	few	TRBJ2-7	TGCGCCAGCAGCCAAGTTGGGACAGGGGCAGGTGAGCAGTACTTC	CASSQVGTGAGEQYF
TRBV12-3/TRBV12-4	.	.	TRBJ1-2	TGTGCCAGCAGTTTGGTTGAGCTCTATGGCTACACCTTC	CASSLVELYGYTF
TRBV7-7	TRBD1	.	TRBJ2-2	TGTGCTAGCAGCTACTACCCCTCCGGGACAGGGGGCACCGGGGAGCTGTTTTTT	CASSYYPSGTGGTGELFF
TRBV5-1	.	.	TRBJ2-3	TGCGCCAGCAGCTTGGAACAGGGAACGCAGTATTTT	CASSLEQGTQYF
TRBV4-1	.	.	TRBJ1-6	TGCGCCAGCCGTTCCGGTAATTCACCCCTCCACTTT	CASRSGNSPLHF
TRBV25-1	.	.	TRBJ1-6	TGTGCCAGCAGTCGGGATTCACCCCTCCACTTT	CASSRDSPLHF
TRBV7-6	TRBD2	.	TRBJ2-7	TGTGCCAGCAGCTTACGGCTAGCGGGAGGTAACGAGCAGTACTTC	CASSLRLAGGNEQYF
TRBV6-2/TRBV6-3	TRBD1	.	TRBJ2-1	TGTGCCAGCAGTTCCGGACAGGGGTCGTACAATGAGCAGTTCTTC	CASSSGQGSYNEQFF
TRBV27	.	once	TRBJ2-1	TGTGCCAGCAGTTTATTACTAGGCCCCAACCACAATGAGCAGTTCTTC	CASSLLLGPNHNEQFF
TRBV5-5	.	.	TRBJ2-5	TGTGCCAGCAGCTTGGCCGTCAGTGAGACCCAGTACTTC	CASSLAVSETQYF
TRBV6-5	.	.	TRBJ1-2	TGTGCCAGCAGGAATCTCCAGGGTGAAGATGGCTACACCTTC	CASRNLQGEDGYTF
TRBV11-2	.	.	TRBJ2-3	TGTGCCAGCAGCTTGGTCAACTGGGATACGCAGTATTTT	CASSLVNWDTQYF
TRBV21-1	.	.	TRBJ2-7	.	CASSKSWGQGIGLSYEQYF
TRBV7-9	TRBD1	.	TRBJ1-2	TGTGCCAGCAGCCCAAGTCCCGACAGGGCGGCCTATGGCTACACCTTC	CASSPSPDRAAYGYTF
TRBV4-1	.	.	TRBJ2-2	TGCGCCAGCAGCCAAGGTTTCTGGGGGGCCGGGGAGCTGTTTTTT	CASSQGFWGAGELFF
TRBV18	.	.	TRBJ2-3	TGTGCCAGCTCACCCCCCGGGAGAACACACACAGATACGCAGTATTTT	CASSPPGRTHTDTQYF
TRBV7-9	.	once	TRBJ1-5	TGTGCCAGCAGTCCAGGGGAGAGCAATCAGCCCCAGCATTTT	CASSPGESNQPQHF
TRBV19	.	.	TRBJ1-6	TGTGCCAGTAGTATCGGGTATTCACCCCTCCACTTT	CASSIGYSPLHF
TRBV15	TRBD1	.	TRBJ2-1	TGTGCCACCAGCGGACAGGGGTATGAGCAGTTCTTC	CATSGQGYEQFF
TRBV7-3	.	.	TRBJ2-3	TGTGCCAGCAGCTTAGACGGGAGTCTGGATACGCAGTATTTT	CASSLDGSLDTQYF
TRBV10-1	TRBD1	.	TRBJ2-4	TGCGCCAGCAGTGATTCAAGGGGGCCCCAAGCCAAAAACATTCAGTACTTC	CASSDSRGPQAKNIQYF
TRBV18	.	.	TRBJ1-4	TGTGCCAGCTCACCCAGGGATCTTGCTAATGAAAAACTGTTTTTT	CASSPRDLANEKLFF
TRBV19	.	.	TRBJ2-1	TGTGCCAGTAGCGAAGTCCAGATTTCCTACAATGAGCAGTTCTTC	CASSEVQISYNEQFF
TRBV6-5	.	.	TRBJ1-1	TGTGCCAGCAGTTACTCACATGGCACTGAAGCTTTCTTT	CASSYSHGTEAFF
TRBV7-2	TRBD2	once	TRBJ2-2	TGTGCCAGCTCTTTGTTCCGGGACTACCATCGGGGCACCGGGGAGCTGTTTTTT	CASSLFRDYHRGTGELFF
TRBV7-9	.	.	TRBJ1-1	TGTGCCAGCAGCTCGCTTACAGGGAAGGCTGAAGCTTTCTTT	CASSSLTGKAEAFF
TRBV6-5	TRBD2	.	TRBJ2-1	TGTGCCAGCAGTTGGACTAGCGGGAGGTCACTGGCTGAGCAGTTCTTC	CASSWTSGRSLAEQFF
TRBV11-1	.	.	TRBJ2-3	TGTGCCAGCAGCTTAAGGGGGTCTAGCACAGATACGCAGTATTTT	CASSLRGSSTDTQYF
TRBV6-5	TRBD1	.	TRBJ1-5	TGTGCCAGCAGCCGACAGGGTGGCAATCAGCCCCAGCATTTT	CASSRQGGNQPQHF
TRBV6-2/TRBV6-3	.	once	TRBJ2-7	TGTGCCAGCAGTTACCCCCCCCGGGGATTCTACGAGCAGTACTTC	CASSYPPRGFYEQYF
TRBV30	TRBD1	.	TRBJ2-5	TGTGCCTGGAGTAGGGGACAGGGAACCGCCCCAGAGACCCAGTACTTC	CAWSRGQGTAPETQYF
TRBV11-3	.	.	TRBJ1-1	TGTGCCAGCAGCTTAGAGCGCTCCACTGAAGCTTTCTTT	CASSLERSTEAFF
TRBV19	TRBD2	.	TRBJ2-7	TGTGCCAGTAGTATAAGCGGGAGGGCCCACGAGCAGTACTTC	CASSISGRAHEQYF